This T cell receptor (beta chain) derives from a study of molecular identifiers for immune sequencing clone quantification. The CDR3 runs 12 residues. The V end was cut by 3 bases, the J end by 4 bases, with 6 bases between. This clonotype was observed at least ten times. From the PCR reads, TCRdb called clonotypes with MiXCR, one entry per CDR3 protein. The sample holds about 640,000 distinct CDR3 sequences, 15% to 20% seen once. Material: naive CD8+ T cells from blood, with Jurkat cell RNA spiked in. The subset was: FACS-sorted CD8+CD4-CCR7+CD45RA+ naive T cells. The J gene is TRBJ1-1, the V gene TRBV12-3 or TRBV12-4; D not certain. The receptor's source is a human donor in good health. Some libraries in this study had Jurkat cell RNA spiked in. The CDR3 spells CASSFSSTEAFF. The CDR3 DNA follows: TGTGCCAGCAGTTTCTCGTCCACTGAAGCTTTCTTT.